A single sample gave rise to the 21 T cell receptor delta chains below, sequenced in a study of Vδ1+ human thymocytes. Study-level findings and limits: Thymic TRG and TRD repertoires appeared highly polyclonal, with Gaussian CDR3 length distributions.

Antigen specificity for these receptors is unknown. Extracted RNA was reverse transcribed into cDNA. The CDR3 regions were amplified by multiplex PCR from V-gene primers to a constant-region primer. TCRdb reran clone calling via CATT on the multiplex PCR reads. The sample shows 23,000 or so delta-chain clones, approximately 32% of them seen only once. What was sequenced was Vdelta1+ gamma-delta thymocytes from the thymus. Indicated subset: FACS-sorted CD3+ TCRalphabeta- TCRVdelta1+ TCRVdelta2- thymocytes. The source is a boy younger than two who had congenital heart surgery.

A few counts support this clone. One base separates it from a far larger clone, so it is likely a read error. This chain connects TRDV2 to TRDJ1, with 7 bases identical to TRDD3. Germline lookup yields CDR1 GEAIGNYY and CDR2 EKD. There are 14 residues in the CDR3. The CDR3: CACERVTGADKLTF. DNA for the CDR3: TGTGCCTGTGAAAGGGTGACTGGGGCTGATAAACTCACCTTT.

The gene calls are TRDV1 and TRDJ1; D might be TRDD2 (6 bases). Germline V gives CDR1 TSWWSYY, CDR2 QGS. The ends were cut back, 1 base at V and 4 bases at J, with 13 bases in the middle. This CDR3 is 15 amino acids long. CDR3 protein: CALGEPLPLSDKLIF. CDR3 DNA sequence: TGTGCTCTTGGGGAACCACTTCCTTTAAGCGATAAACTCATCTTT.

This chain links TRDV1 with TRDJ1, with TRDD3 matching 8 bases. The V and J ends lost 2 bases and 0 bases, in that order; junction bases with no gene match: 32. The germline V gene encodes CDR1 TSWWSYY and CDR2 QGS. The CDR3 consists of 25 residues. CDR3 sequence: CALGEVTYPEEPGGYCPPYTDKLIF. The CDR3, as DNA: TGTGCTCTTGGGGAAGTGACCTACCCCGAAGAACCGGGGGGATATTGTCCACCGTACACCGATAAACTCATCTTT.

This clone turned up a few times. The same CDR3 can be traced to other DNA sequences in this sample. This chain connects TRDV1 to TRDJ1; D may be TRDD3 (6 bases). This CDR3 region has 20 residues. Germline V gives CDR1 TSWWSYY, CDR2 QGS. Between the trimmed V and J ends, which lost 1 base and 5 bases, there was a span of 29 bases. The CDR3 loop reads CALGEPDSFTTGSSPDKLIF. The DNA of the CDR3 is TGTGCTCTTGGGGAACCCGATTCTTTTACGACTGGGAGCTCCCCTGATAAACTCATCTTT.

In its sample, this clone is medium-sized. Different DNA sequences within this sample yield the same CDR3. V gene TRDV1 combines with J gene TRDJ1; D is unresolved. The CDR3 length is 16 residues. V gave up 2 bases and J gave up 0 bases, with 13 bases separating them. From germline, CDR1 is TSWWSYY and CDR2 QGS. This CDR3 reads CALGEGRFWYTDKLIF. CDR3 nucleotides: TGTGCTCTTGGGGAAGGCCGATTTTGGTACACCGATAAACTCATCTTT.

With respect to this clone: The same CDR3 arises from other DNA sequences in this sample as well. The J gene is TRDJ1, the V gene TRDV1; tentatively, D is TRDD2 or TRDD3 (9 bases each). The V gene lost 0 bases and the J gene lost 5 bases, with 31 bases spanning the gap. Germline V gene sequence: CDR1 TSWWSYY, CDR2 QGS. This CDR3 spans 21 amino acids. The CDR3 is CALGELPLPTGGYPQGDKLIF. The CDR3 bases are TGTGCTCTTGGGGAACTACCCCTTCCTACAGGGGGATACCCACAAGGGGATAAACTCATCTTT.

This rearrangement joins TRDV1 to TRDJ1; TRDD3 agrees at 10 bases. CDR1 and CDR2 from the germline V gene are TSWWSYY and QGS. This CDR3 spans 18 amino acids. The trim removed 8 bases at V and 1 base at J, leaving 16 bases unmatched. CDR3 sequence (DNA): TGTGCTCTTAGGGGCTTTCCCCCGGACTGGGGGATCACCGATAAACTCATCTTT. Translating gives CALRGFPPDWGITDKLIF.

This chain uses TRDV1 with TRDJ1; maybe TRDD3 (7 bases). Germline CDR1 and CDR2: TSWWSYY and QGS. V lost 0 bases, J lost 8 bases, and 34 bases lay in between. CDR3 length: 21 amino acids. Here the CDR3 reads CALGELESPTRSGGQTGKLIF. Here the CDR3 DNA reads TGTGCTCTTGGGGAACTAGAATCTCCTACTCGAAGTGGGGGACAGACGGGCAAACTCATCTTT.

The table lists this clone with a few counts. The chain carries TRDV1 and TRDJ1; a weak D match, TRDD2 (5 bases). This CDR3 has 14 amino acids. Trimming removed 0 bases from V and 4 bases from J, with 9 bases in between. Germline V gives CDR1 TSWWSYY, CDR2 QGS. CDR3 nucleotide sequence: TGTGCTCTTGGGGAACTCCTACTTTGCGATAAACTCATCTTT. Its translation: CALGELLLCDKLIF.

The rearrangement joins TRDV1 to TRDJ1; TRDD3 matches at 9 bases. Germline CDR1 and CDR2: TSWWSYY and QGS. The V segment lost 8 bases and the J segment 0 bases; nucleotides outside the gene matches: 22. The CDR3 is 20 amino acids. As DNA, the CDR3 is TGTGCTCTTAAAAACCCCCATGGGGATACGTCCCATTCTTACACCGATAAACTCATCTTT. This encodes CALKNPHGDTSHSYTDKLIF.

This clone was seen only a few times. V usage is TRDV1 and J usage is TRDJ1; 8 bases agree with TRDD3. This CDR3 is 22 amino acids long. V dropped 2 bases and J dropped 2; count of bases not matched to a gene: 25. The germline V gene encodes CDR1 TSWWSYY and CDR2 QGS. DNA of the CDR3: TGTGCTCTTGGGGAAAGCCTCTCCACGTTACCGTACTGGGGGGACGCGACCGATAAACTCATCTTT. This translates into CALGESLSTLPYWGDATDKLIF.

By its share, this clone is medium-sized. V usage is TRDV2 and J usage is TRDJ1; 7 bases agree with TRDD3. This CDR3 region has 15 residues. J gave up 3 bases and V 1 base, and 7 bases lay outside the gene matches. Per the germline V gene, CDR1 is GEAIGNYY and CDR2 is EKD. The CDR3 region is CACDTMGDLSDKLIF. The CDR3 DNA reads as TGTGCCTGTGACACAATGGGGGACTTGTCCGATAAACTCATCTTT.

Comment on this clone: Within the sample, other DNA sequences also encode this same CDR3. V usage is TRDV1 and J usage is TRDJ1; TRDD3 might be the D (6 bases). Germline V gene sequence: CDR1 TSWWSYY, CDR2 QGS. Trimming cost V 1 base and J 1 base, with 25 bases left between them. The CDR3 loop spans 20 amino acids. The CDR3 DNA reads TGTGCTCTTGGGGAACGGGCCCAGACTAGTGGGGGCCCCGTCACCGATAAACTCATCTTT. Translated, it gives CALGERAQTSGGPVTDKLIF.

This clone was counted only a few times. The J gene is TRDJ1, the V gene TRDV1; 7 nucleotides agree with TRDD3. The CDR3 sequence is 17 residues long. Per germline, CDR1 TSWWSYY and CDR2 QGS. V was clipped by 1 base and J by 4 bases; unmatched bases: 12. CDR3 residues: CALGEPPPRDWGDKLIF. Here the CDR3 DNA reads TGTGCTCTTGGGGAACCCCCTCCTAGGGACTGGGGCGATAAACTCATCTTT.

A remark on this clone: Possible read error: a much larger clone is one base away. The chain employs TRDV1 and TRDJ1, with D maybe TRDD3 (5 bases). Germline V CDR1 and CDR2: TSWWSYY, QGS. The CDR3 consists of 16 residues. V gave up 1 base and J gave up 1 base, with 13 bases separating them. This CDR3 is CALGEPECGITDKLIF. The CDR3 DNA reads TGTGCTCTTGGGGAACCGGAGTGTGGGATCACCGATAAACTCATCTTT.

The chain has TRDV1 and TRDJ1; 7 bases line up with TRDD3. The germline V gene has CDR1 TSWWSYY and CDR2 QGS. J lost 8 bases, V lost 4 bases, and 10 bases had no gene match. The CDR3 totals 14 residues. The CDR3 nucleotides are TGTGCTCTTGGGGCCTACTGGGGTAGGGGCAAACTCATCTTT. Its translation is CALGAYWGRGKLIF.

This clone has more than one count but fewer than ten. V gene TRDV1 combines with J gene TRDJ1, with 11 nucleotides matching TRDD3. Germline values: CDR1 TSWWSYY, CDR2 QGS. This CDR3 is built from 19 residues. V lost 0 bases and J lost 6; bases outside the gene matches: 15. The DNA of the CDR3 is TGTGCTCTTGGGGAACTTGGGACCTCTGGGGGATACCAGTCACATAAACTCATCTTT. Amino acids: CALGELGTSGGYQSHKLIF.

This clone ranks as medium-sized. The V call is TRDV1, the J call TRDJ1, with TRDD3 matching over 8 bases. The CDR3 consists of 21 residues. Germline trimming cut 3 bases from V and 3 bases from J; bases unmatched to any gene: 24. CDR1 is TSWWSYY, CDR2 QGS, per germline. Written as DNA, the CDR3 is TGTGCTCTTGGGGACCCACGGTCCCTACCCTACCGGGGGATAGTCCCCGATAAACTCATCTTT. Translating it yields CALGDPRSLPYRGIVPDKLIF.

The chain uses TRDV1 and TRDJ1; 8 nucleotides match TRDD3. This CDR3 region has 23 residues. V shed 5 bases, J shed 0 bases, and the junction held 29 bases outside the gene matches. Germline lookup yields CDR1 TSWWSYY and CDR2 QGS. CDR3: CALGIRTSGGYFLSMPYTDKLIF. CDR3 coding DNA: TGTGCTCTTGGGATTCGTACGTCGGGGGGATATTTTCTCTCGATGCCCTACACCGATAAACTCATCTTT.

Regarding this clone: A read error is possible here, since a much larger clone lies one base away. J is TRDJ1 and V is TRDV1, with TRDD2 matching over 7 bases. V was clipped by 5 bases and J by 3 bases; unmatched bases: 15. Germline V gene data show CDR1 as TSWWSYY and CDR2 as QGS. This CDR3 has 17 amino acids. The CDR3 sequence is CALGRPSCGSKPDKLIF. The CDR3 DNA is TGTGCTCTTGGGCGTCCTTCCTGCGGGTCCAAACCCGATAAACTCATCTTT.

Concerning this clone itself: A much bigger clone sits one base away, suggesting this may be a read error. The same CDR3 can be traced to other DNA sequences in this sample. The chain has TRDV1 and TRDJ1; TRDD3 might be the D (5 bases). With 3 bases removed from V and 0 bases from J, the gap between germline ends came to 17 bases. CDR3 size: 17 residues. Germline values: CDR1 TSWWSYY, CDR2 QGS. DNA for the CDR3: TGTGCTCTTGGGGATCTCCCCGGGGAGGGGTACACCGATAAACTCATCTTT. Its translation is CALGDLPGEGYTDKLIF.